This TCR beta chain was recovered during a study of CD8 T cells in ankylosing spondylitis. Study-wide findings and caveats: CD8+ disease-linked clones were present at relatively low frequencies in blood. Matched ankylosing spondylitis synovial fluid reportedly showed significant enrichment of disease-linked clones. It appeared that ankylosing spondylitis blood was characterized by a TCR beta motif of several highly homologous variants. Past studies reported some motif variants in reactive arthritis synovial fluid and blood.

The CDR3 has 11 residues. This clonotype was counted only a few times. The antigen is unknown. Germline is not matched at one junction end, which may reflect a read error. Each TCR beta library was made by quantitative 5'-RACE that incorporated molecular barcodes. TCRdb independently ran MiXCR on the 5' RACE reads; one entry per CDR3 protein. Altogether about 800,000 distinct CDR3 sequences are present, roughly 10% being singletons, with the ten largest covering 0.51%. This TCR was sampled from a male donor with ankylosing spondylitis. The chain employs TRBV12-3 or TRBV12-4 and TRBJ1-1, with a weak D call TRBD1 (6 bases). The sequenced sample consisted of blood, either unsorted or a sorted T cell fraction (not recorded which). The CDR3 sequence: CASGFNRAAFF. In DNA form, the CDR3 reads TGTGCCAGCGGTTTTAACAGGGCCGCTTTCTTT.